What follows are 8 T cell receptor beta chains derived from one specimen sequenced in a study of shared clonotypes between healthy human individuals. Measured with immunoSEQ multiplex PCR; TCRdb has only the in-frame clones, and not every one. In the table there are more than 2,000,000 clones, over 85% of which are singletons. Material for sequencing was naive CD4+ T cells sorted from blood. Subset indicated: CD45RA+ positively selected. These receptors were collected from a man in his late teens or twenties in good health.

Regarding this clone: The sample carries other DNA sequences with the same CDR3. The J gene is TRBJ2-3, the V gene TRBV30; D is unresolved. Trimming left V 0 bases short and J 6 bases short, with 1 base between. Germline V gives CDR1 GTSNPN, CDR2 SVGIG (reference sequence). This CDR3 has 10 amino acids. CDR3 sequence (DNA): TGTGCCTGGAGTGTGGATACGCAGTATTTT. It codes for CAWSVDTQYF.

This chain connects TRBV9 to TRBJ2-7, with 7 bases fitting TRBD2. The CDR3 contains 14 residues. Germline CDR1 reads SGDLS; CDR2 reads YYNGEE. Trimming at V came to 4 bases and at J to 3 bases, leaving 7 bases not matched to a gene. Here the CDR3 reads CASSLHGEGYEQYF. The DNA for the CDR3 is TGTGCCAGCAGCCTGCATGGGGAGGGCTACGAGCAGTACTTC.

The chain recombines TRBV6-1 with TRBJ2-7; 7 bases match TRBD2. The V gene's germline CDR1 is MNHNS and CDR2 SASEGT. The V segment lost 0 bases and the J segment 4 bases; nucleotides outside the gene matches: 6. The CDR3 runs 15 residues. CDR3: CASSEAGTTSYEQYF. DNA for the CDR3: TGTGCCAGCAGTGAAGCCGGGACTACATCTTACGAGCAGTACTTC.

V is TRBV2 and J is TRBJ2-5, with a weak D call TRBD1 (6 bases). This CDR3 has 13 residues. The V gene's germline CDR1 is SNHLY and CDR2 FYNNEI. V gave up 10 bases and J gave up 0 bases, with 12 bases separating them. The CDR3 region has the DNA TGTGCCATCCGGACAGCGTACCAAGAGACCCAGTACTTC. Translated, it gives CAIRTAYQETQYF. The full variable domain, in which reference TRBV2 and TRBJ2-5 provide the parts outside the CDR3, is EPEVTQTPSHQVTQMGQEVILRCVPISNHLYFYWYRQILGQKVEFLVSFYNNEISEKSEIFDDQFSVERPDGSNFTLKIRSTKLEDSAMYFCAIRTAYQETQYFGPGTRLLVL.

In this sample, this clone turned up a few times. The chain recombines TRBV4-1 with TRBJ1-6; D gene ambiguous. Germline CDR1 is MGHRA and CDR2 is YSYEKL. CDR3 size: 15 residues. The germline V and J ends were trimmed by 0 bases and 8 bases, with 11 bases remaining between them. The CDR3 is CASSQEGSMHSPLHF. CDR3 coding DNA: TGCGCCAGCAGCCAAGAGGGGAGCATGCATTCACCCCTCCACTTT.

The chain links TRBV28 to TRBJ2-7; the match to TRBD1 covers 10 bases. Germline V gene sequence: CDR1 MDHEN, CDR2 SYDVKM. The CDR3 is 15 residues long. The V and J ends lost 8 bases and 4 bases, in that order; junction bases with no gene match: 11. The CDR3, as DNA: TGTGCCAGCTCGCCTTGGAGGGACAGGGGTTACGAGCAGTACTTC. The encoded protein is CASSPWRDRGYEQYF.

The V call is TRBV19, the J call TRBJ2-7, with 10 bases matching TRBD1. Germline assignment: CDR1 LNHDA and CDR2 SQIVND (reference sequence). The J segment lost 1 base and the V segment lost 5 bases, leaving 2 bases of the junction unmatched. The CDR3 length is 14 residues. CDR3 sequence (DNA): TGTGCCAGTAGTTGGACAGGGGGTTCCTACGAGCAGTACTTC. Translating it yields CASSWTGGSYEQYF. Full variable domain (outside the CDR3, taken from reference TRBV19 and TRBJ2-7): DGGITQSPKYLFRKEGQNVTLSCEQNLNHDAMYWYRQDPGQGLRLIYYSQIVNDFQKGDIAEGYSVSREKKESFPLTVTSAQKNPTAFYLCASSWTGGSYEQYFGPGTRLTVT.

The V gene is TRBV21-1, the J gene TRBJ1-2; the table's D call of TRBD1 was not tested on the DNA. TRBV21-1 represents a pseudogene. The CDR3 covers 16 residues. As DNA, the CDR3 is TGTGCCAGCAGCAAAGTGGGGGCGGAGCCCTGCTATGGCTACACCTTC. It yields the protein CASSKVGAEPCYGYTF.